Below, 20 T cell receptor beta chains from the same sample are listed, as sequenced in a study of blood T cells in healthy people across ages (dated by TCRdb to between 2014 and 2017). Libraries were constructed by 5' RACE. The run used an Illumina HiSeq 2500. A second PCR of roughly 7 to 12 cycles was performed with a sample-barcoded 5' primer and a J-beta primer mix. Using fastp trimming at Q25 and MiXCR clonotype assembly, TCRdb reanalyzed the public sequencing data and kept in-frame beta chains. Each record represents a unique CDR3 protein, reported with the most common genes and DNA among its rows. The sample has about 640,000 distinct CDR3 sequences on record, approximately 59% of them singletons. The ten largest make up more than 35% of the sample. Sequenced: blood. The receptors derive from a man in his fifties or sixties in good health.

About this clonotype itself: Sequence at one end of the junction differs from germline and may be a read error. The chain links TRBV10-3 to TRBJ1-3; 8 positions agree with TRBD1. The germline V gene has CDR1 ENHRY and CDR2 SYGVKD. The CDR3 runs to 15 residues. CDR3 residues: CPISARTGNGNTIYF. CDR3 DNA: TGTCCCATCAGTGCCCGGACAGGGAACGGAAACACCATATATTTT.

Concerning this clonotype itself: Relative to the germline gene, one junction end is altered; a read error may explain this. The genes are TRBV20-1 and TRBJ2-3; no definite D call. The CDR3 totals 13 residues. Looked up from germline, CDR1 is DFQATT and CDR2 is SNEGSKA (reference sequence). The DNA of the CDR3 is TGCAGTGCAAGAGGTCCCTTCACAGATACGCAGTATTTT. Translating it yields CSARGPFTDTQYF.

V is TRBV15 and J is TRBJ2-3; TRBD2 aligns across 16 bases. The germline CDR1 and CDR2 sequences are LNHNV and YYDKDF (reference sequence). The CDR3 is made up of 19 amino acids. J lost 4 bases, V lost 3 bases, and 10 bases had no gene match. The CDR3 spells CATSSGTSGGALSPDTQYF. CDR3 in DNA: TGTGCCACCAGCAGCGGGACTAGCGGGGGGGCCCTCTCTCCAGATACGCAGTATTTT.

This chain joins TRBV2 and TRBJ2-3; a possible D gene is TRBD1 (5 bases). Germline V gene sequence: CDR1 SNHLY, CDR2 FYNNEI. Trimming took 7 bases from V and 5 from J, leaving 10 bases between them. The CDR3 length is 12 residues. The CDR3 DNA is TGTGCCAGCAACAATAGGGGAGATACGCAGTATTTT. Translation gives CASNNRGDTQYF.

The rearrangement links TRBV29-1 to TRBJ2-5; 12 bases are a match to TRBD1. Germline V CDR1 and CDR2: SQVTM, ANQGSEA. The length of the CDR3 is 15 residues. After removal of 4 bases from V and 11 bases from J, the junction contained 14 bases not matched to a gene. This CDR3 is CSVGGGTGGSYEQYF. The CDR3 nucleotides read TGCAGCGTTGGGGGGGGGACAGGGGGCAGCTATGAGCAGTACTTC.

The chain carries TRBV28 and TRBJ2-1, with D tentatively TRBD1 (6 bases). Trimming took 3 bases from V and 4 from J, leaving 13 bases between them. Per the germline V gene, CDR1 is MDHEN and CDR2 is SYDVKM. The CDR3 has 15 amino acids. The CDR3 is CASSLRSGAYNEQFF. CDR3 nucleotides: TGTGCCAGCAGTTTGAGGTCAGGGGCTTACAATGAGCAGTTCTTC.

This clonotype was observed a handful of times. The chain carries TRBV14 and TRBJ2-6, with D hard to call. The V end was cut by 4 bases, the J end by 0 bases, with 10 bases between. The CDR3 runs 16 residues. Germline V gives CDR1 SGHDN, CDR2 FVKESK. CDR3 nucleotide sequence: TGTGCCAGCAGCCGGCAGACATCCTCTGGGGCCAACGTCCTGACTTTC. Encoded protein: CASSRQTSSGANVLTF.

The chain joins TRBV7-9 to TRBJ2-1; 7 bases align to TRBD1. The CDR3 has 16 residues. Germline V gene lookup returns CDR1 SEHNR and CDR2 FQNEAQ (reference sequence). V lost 10 bases to trimming and J lost 3 bases; unmatched junction nucleotides: 15. The CDR3 sequence: CATSGGRGSYYNEQFF. CDR3 DNA: TGTGCCACCTCCGGAGGCAGGGGGTCGTACTACAATGAGCAGTTCTTC. Supplemented by reference TRBV7-9 and TRBJ2-1, the full variable domain reads DTGVSQNPRHKITKRGQNVTFRCDPISEHNRLYWYRQTLGQGPEFLTYFQNEAQLEKSRLLSDRFSAERPKGSFSTLEIQRTEQGDSAMYLCATSGGRGSYYNEQFFGPGTRLTVL.

This clonotype was seen a handful of times. This rearrangement joins TRBV5-1 to TRBJ2-1, with TRBD1 matching 10 bases. This CDR3 spans 14 amino acids. Germline lookup yields CDR1 SGHRS and CDR2 YFSETQ. Trimming took 3 bases from V and 10 from J; bases not matched to a gene: 7. The CDR3: CASSSRQGAREQFF. The CDR3, as DNA: TGCGCCAGCAGCTCGCGACAGGGGGCGCGAGAGCAGTTCTTC. The complete variable domain, with remaining parts taken from reference TRBV5-1 and TRBJ2-1, reads KAGVTQTPRYLIKTRGQQVTLSCSPISGHRSVSWYQQTPGQGLQFLFEYFSETQRNKGNFPGRFSGRQFSNSRSEMNVSTLELGDSALYLCASSSRQGAREQFFGPGTRLTVL.

This chain uses TRBV20-1 with TRBJ2-5; 9 bases agree with TRBD2. The end of the DNA aligns better with TRBJ2-7, so the J call may be wrong. This CDR3 has 15 amino acids. Germline V gene lookup returns CDR1 DFQATT and CDR2 SNEGSKA (reference sequence). The CDR3 here is CSARPGLALRYEQYF. The CDR3 region has the DNA TGCAGTGCTAGACCCGGACTAGCGCTGCGCTACGAGCAGTACTTC.

The gene calls are TRBV24-1 and TRBJ2-4; D is unclear. The J call may be in error: the DNA end matches TRBJ2-7 better. Germline CDR1 is KGHDR and CDR2 is SFDVKD. CDR3 length: 16 amino acids. The CDR3 reads CATSDLHGTQTYEQYF. The CDR3 coding sequence is TGTGCCACCAGTGATTTGCACGGCACCCAAACCTACGAGCAGTACTTC.

This sequence joins TRBV4-1 and TRBJ1-4; D is unresolved. Trimming shortened V by 1 base and J by 5 bases, and 8 bases separated the two germline ends. The CDR3 contains 14 residues. In germline, CDR1 is MGHRA, CDR2 YSYEKL. CDR3 in amino acids: CASSQVGLNEKLFF. The CDR3 bases are TGCGCCAGCAGCCAAGTAGGACTCAATGAAAAACTGTTTTTT.

V and J are TRBV20-1 and TRBJ2-1; 8 positions match TRBD1. There are 12 residues in the CDR3. V gave up 7 bases and J gave up 9 bases; unmatched junction bases: 8. Germline V lookup: CDR1 DFQATT, CDR2 SNEGSKA (reference sequence). The CDR3 nucleotides are TGCAGTGAAGGACAGGGCCATGGTGAGCAGTTCTTC. Encoded protein: CSEGQGHGEQFF.

The chain recombines TRBV27 with TRBJ1-6, with D unresolved. The CDR3 consists of 14 residues. From germline, CDR1 is MNHEY and CDR2 SMNVEV (reference sequence). Deletions cut 3 bases from V and 7 bases from J, with 10 bases between. The CDR3 sequence: CASSLTLVNSPLHF. The CDR3, as DNA: TGTGCCAGCAGTTTGACACTCGTCAATTCACCCCTCCACTTT.

The chain is built from TRBV20-1 and TRBJ2-3; D gene unclear. Germline CDR1 is DFQATT and CDR2 is SNEGSKA (reference sequence). The CDR3 length is 16 residues. Trimming pared 1 base from V and 6 bases from J, leaving 20 bases between. This chain's CDR3 is CSARGLEGKAADTQYF. CDR3 DNA sequence: TGCAGTGCTAGAGGGTTGGAAGGGAAGGCGGCGGATACGCAGTATTTT.

This sequence joins TRBV15 and TRBJ2-4, with 9 positions matching TRBD1. The germline gives CDR1 LNHNV, CDR2 YYDKDF (reference sequence). The length of the CDR3 is 16 residues. V lost 1 base, J lost 5 bases, and 6 bases stayed unmatched. The CDR3 DNA reads TGTGCCACCAGCAGAGCCAGACAGGGGGTCGAAAACATTCAGTACTTC. Translated, it gives CATSRARQGVENIQYF.

This clonotype occurred once. V usage is TRBV28 and J usage is TRBJ2-5; D may match TRBD1 or TRBD2 (5 bases each). The CDR3 contains 16 residues. Between the trimmed V and J ends, which lost 6 bases and 5 bases, there was a span of 22 bases. Looked up from germline, CDR1 is MDHEN and CDR2 is SYDVKM. CDR3 region: CASSPLGQGEEETQYF. In nucleotides, the CDR3 is TGTGCCAGCAGCCCTCTCGGGCAGGGAGAAGAGGAGACCCAGTACTTC.

This clonotype has only a few counts. The chain employs TRBV4-1 and TRBJ2-3; D unresolved. The V and J ends lost 1 base and 4 bases respectively, with 15 bases between them. This CDR3 has 16 residues. Germline V lookup: CDR1 MGHRA, CDR2 YSYEKL. CDR3 DNA: TGCGCCAGCAGCCAAGTCGACTCGGCCAAGGCAGATACGCAGTATTTT. Translation gives CASSQVDSAKADTQYF.

As DNA, the CDR3 is TGTGCCAGCAGTGCCACCGGAGACCCTGAAGCTTTCTTT. The encoded protein is CASSATGDPEAFF. The chain recombines TRBV25-1 with TRBJ1-1; unclear D gene. V shed 4 bases and J shed 6 bases, with 12 bases lying between them. The germline gives CDR1 MGHDK, CDR2 SYGVNS. There are 13 residues in the CDR3.

The CDR3 DNA follows: TGTGCCAGCAGTTCTACTAGCGGGGGGGCCGGCACAGATACGCAGTATTTT. It yields the protein CASSSTSGGAGTDTQYF. The genes are TRBV12-3 or TRBV12-4 and TRBJ2-3; 13 nucleotides line up with TRBD2. CDR3 length: 17 residues. J was trimmed by 1 base and V by 4 bases; bases with no gene match: 5.